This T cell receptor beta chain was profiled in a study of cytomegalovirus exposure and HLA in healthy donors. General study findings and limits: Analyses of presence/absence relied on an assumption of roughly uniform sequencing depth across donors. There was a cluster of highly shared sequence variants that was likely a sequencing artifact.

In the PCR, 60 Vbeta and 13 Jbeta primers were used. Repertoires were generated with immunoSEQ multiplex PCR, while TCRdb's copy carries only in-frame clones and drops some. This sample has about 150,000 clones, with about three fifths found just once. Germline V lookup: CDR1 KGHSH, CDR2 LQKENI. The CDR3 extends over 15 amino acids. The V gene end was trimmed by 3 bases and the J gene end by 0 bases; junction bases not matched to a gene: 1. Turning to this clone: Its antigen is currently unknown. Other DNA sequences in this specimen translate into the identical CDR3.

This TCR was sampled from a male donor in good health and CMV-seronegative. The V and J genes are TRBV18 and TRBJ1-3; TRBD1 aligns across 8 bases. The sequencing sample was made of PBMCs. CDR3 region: CASSPGQGSGNTIYF. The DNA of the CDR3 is TGTGCCAGCTCACCCGGACAGGGCTCTGGAAACACCATATATTTT.